These 16 T cell receptor beta chains were sequenced from one sample in a study of blood T cell repertoires in COVID-19. Assay: immunoSEQ multiplex PCR; the TCRdb copy retains only in-frame clones and omits some. The sample contains roughly 72,000 clones, roughly 80% of which appear only once. Sample: peripheral blood. The receptor source for this set is an older man who had recovered from COVID-19.

The V gene is TRBV29-1, the J gene TRBJ1-4; D is perhaps TRBD1 (5 bases). Per the germline V gene, CDR1 is SQVTM and CDR2 is ANQGSEA. V lost 6 bases to trimming and J lost 6 bases, with 11 bases between them. CDR3 length: 12 amino acids. The CDR3 reads CSVGGRDEKLFF. The CDR3 region has the DNA TGCAGCGTGGGGGGTCGAGATGAAAAACTGTTTTTT.

This clone was counted many times. The genes are TRBV27 and TRBJ2-1; TRBD2 might be the D (6 bases). The length of the CDR3 is 16 residues. The germline V and J ends were trimmed by 6 bases and 0 bases, with 15 bases remaining between them. CDR1 and CDR2 (germline): MNHEY, SMNVEV (reference sequence). CDR3 in amino acids: CASSLLGRSSYNEQFF. In DNA form, the CDR3 reads TGTGCCAGCAGCTTACTAGGGAGGAGCTCCTACAATGAGCAGTTCTTC.

This rearrangement joins TRBV3-1 (or the pseudogene TRBV3-2) to TRBJ2-2, with 12 bases fitting TRBD2. The CDR3 loop spans 16 amino acids. Germline V gene data show CDR1 as LGHDT and CDR2 as YNNKEL (reference sequence). Losses at the gene ends were 4 bases for V and 7 bases for J; bases not matched to a gene: 7. The CDR3: CASSRPLAGGLGELFF. The CDR3 DNA reads as TGTGCCAGCAGCCGACCTCTAGCGGGGGGGCTCGGGGAGCTGTTTTTT.

This chain joins TRBV24-1 and TRBJ2-3, with TRBD2 matching 12 bases. The CDR3 has 16 amino acids. The germline V gene encodes CDR1 KGHDR and CDR2 SFDVKD. Trimming removed 3 bases from V and 7 bases from J; junction bases left unmatched: 7. CDR3: CATSDGRLAGEYTQYF. In DNA form, the CDR3 reads TGTGCCACCAGTGATGGACGACTAGCGGGAGAATATACGCAGTATTTT.

The chain employs TRBV19 and TRBJ1-1; 7 positions agree with TRBD1. This CDR3 comprises 17 residues. Looked up from germline, CDR1 is LNHDA and CDR2 is SQIVND (reference sequence). V lost 6 bases to trimming and J lost 1 base; unmatched junction nucleotides: 14. The CDR3: CASSPHPGQVANTEAFF. The DNA of the CDR3 is TGTGCCAGTAGCCCTCACCCAGGACAGGTGGCGAACACTGAAGCTTTCTTT.

This chain uses TRBV6-6 with TRBJ1-1; TRBD1 matches at 8 bases. The J segment lost 1 base and the V segment lost 7 bases, leaving 11 bases of the junction unmatched. Germline CDR1 reads MNHNY; CDR2 reads SVGAGI (reference sequence). The CDR3 has 16 residues. CDR3 DNA sequence: TGTGCCAGCAAACACGCCCAGGGGGCGGGGAACACTGAAGCTTTCTTT. It specifies CASKHAQGAGNTEAFF.

The genes are TRBV7-2 and TRBJ2-2; 8 nucleotides agree with TRBD2. The CDR3 loop spans 17 amino acids. Germline loops: CDR1 SGHTA, CDR2 FQGNSA. Unmatched junction bases numbered 8, after V lost 5 bases and J lost 0 bases. The CDR3 region has the DNA TGTGCCAGCAGCGGCCCCCGGGGGGGAACGAACACCGGGGAGCTGTTTTTT. Residues: CASSGPRGGTNTGELFF.

This clone was counted a few times. This chain uses TRBV19 with TRBJ2-2; TRBD2 matches at 9 bases. After removal of 6 bases from V and 6 bases from J, the junction contained 2 bases not matched to a gene. The germline gives CDR1 LNHDA, CDR2 SQIVND (reference sequence). This CDR3 region has 13 residues. CDR3 protein: CASSQREAGELFF. CDR3 coding DNA: TGTGCCAGTAGCCAGCGGGAGGCCGGGGAGCTGTTTTTT.

To note about this clone: This sample also contains other DNA sequences that code for the same CDR3. The V call is TRBV18, the J call TRBJ1-1; 10 nucleotides line up with TRBD1. CDR1 KGHSH and CDR2 LQKENI come from the germline V gene. With V trimmed by 1 base and J by 4 bases, 0 bases remained unmatched. The CDR3 runs 14 residues. Here the CDR3 DNA reads TGTGCCAGCTCACCACGGACAGGGGGCACTGAAGCTTTCTTT. Amino acids: CASSPRTGGTEAFF.

The chain is built from TRBV7-8 and TRBJ1-2, with a weak D call TRBD1 (5 bases). Trimming pared 6 bases from V and 5 bases from J, leaving 19 bases between. The CDR3 runs to 15 residues. The germline CDR1 and CDR2 sequences are SGHVS and FQNEAQ. The CDR3 spells CASRKFQGPSYGYTF. In DNA form, the CDR3 reads TGTGCCAGCAGAAAGTTCCAGGGCCCATCGTATGGCTACACCTTC.

The chain has TRBV7-2 and TRBJ2-3; D is perhaps TRBD2 (5 bases). The CDR3 contains 13 residues. V was trimmed by 0 bases and J by 5 bases, leaving 6 bases between them. Per germline, CDR1 SGHTA and CDR2 FQGNSA. The CDR3 loop is CASSLAGGDTQYF. The CDR3 DNA reads as TGTGCCAGCAGCTTAGCCGGAGGAGATACGCAGTATTTT.

This clone showed up just once. The chain recombines TRBV10-3 with TRBJ1-5; TRBD1 matches at 8 bases. The germline V gene has CDR1 ENHRY and CDR2 SYGVKD. The CDR3 totals 12 residues. V trimming: 6 bases; J trimming: 5 bases; junction bases outside the gene matches: 0. In nucleotides, the CDR3 is TGTGCCATCAGGGACAGGGATCAGCCCCAGCATTTT. It yields the protein CAIRDRDQPQHF.

This clone appeared once. J is TRBJ1-4 and V is TRBV6-2 or TRBV6-3, with D unclear. This CDR3 contains 13 residues. V lost 2 bases and J 8 bases, leaving 9 bases between the germline ends. Germline V lookup: CDR1 MNHEY, CDR2 SVGEGT. As DNA, the CDR3 is TGTGCCAGCAGTTACAGGGCGGGCGAAAAACTGTTTTTT. Its protein is CASSYRAGEKLFF.

This chain joins TRBV6-2 or TRBV6-3 and TRBJ2-1; 7 bases fit TRBD2. Germline lookup yields CDR1 MNHEY and CDR2 SVGEGT. The V gene end was trimmed by 2 bases and the J gene end by 2 bases; junction bases not matched to a gene: 3. The CDR3 loop spans 15 amino acids. CDR3 region: CASSYQRGAYNEQFF. The CDR3 nucleotides read TGTGCCAGCAGTTACCAGCGGGGCGCCTACAATGAGCAGTTCTTC.

The chain combines TRBV6-2 or TRBV6-3 with TRBJ2-2; 9 bases line up with TRBD1. CDR1 MNHEY and CDR2 SVGEGT come from the germline V gene. The CDR3 is made up of 14 amino acids. V lost 5 bases to trimming and J lost 3 bases; unmatched junction nucleotides: 1. CDR3 amino acids: CASSRQGDTGELFF. The CDR3 DNA sequence: TGTGCCAGCAGTAGACAGGGGGACACCGGGGAGCTGTTTTTT.

The rearrangement uses TRBV28 and TRBJ2-7, with 10 bases that match TRBD2. The CDR3 is 16 amino acids. Germline V lookup: CDR1 MDHEN, CDR2 SYDVKM. J lost 2 bases, V lost 5 bases, and 9 bases had no gene match. The CDR3 loop is CASSPQGLAFPYEQYF. DNA for the CDR3: TGTGCCAGCAGTCCACAGGGACTAGCGTTCCCCTACGAGCAGTACTTC.